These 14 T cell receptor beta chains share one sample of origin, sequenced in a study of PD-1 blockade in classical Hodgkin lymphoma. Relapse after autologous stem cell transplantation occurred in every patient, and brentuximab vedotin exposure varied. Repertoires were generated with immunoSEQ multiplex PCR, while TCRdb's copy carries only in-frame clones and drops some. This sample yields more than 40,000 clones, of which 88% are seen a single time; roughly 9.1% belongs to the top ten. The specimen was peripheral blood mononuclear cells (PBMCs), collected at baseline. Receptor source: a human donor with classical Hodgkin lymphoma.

This CDR3 is CASSEHANYGYTF. In nucleotides, the CDR3 is TGTGCCAGCAGTGAACACGCTAACTATGGCTACACCTTC. The chain is built from TRBV28 and TRBJ1-2, with D unclear. CDR3 size: 13 residues. V was pared by 5 bases and J by 0 bases, with 7 bases between. Per germline, CDR1 MDHEN and CDR2 SYDVKM.

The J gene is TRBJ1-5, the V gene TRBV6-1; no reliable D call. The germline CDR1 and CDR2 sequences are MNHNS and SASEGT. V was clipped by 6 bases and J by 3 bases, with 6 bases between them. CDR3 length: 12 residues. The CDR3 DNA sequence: TGTGCCAGCAGGGATATCAATCAGCCCCAGCATTTT. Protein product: CASRDINQPQHF.

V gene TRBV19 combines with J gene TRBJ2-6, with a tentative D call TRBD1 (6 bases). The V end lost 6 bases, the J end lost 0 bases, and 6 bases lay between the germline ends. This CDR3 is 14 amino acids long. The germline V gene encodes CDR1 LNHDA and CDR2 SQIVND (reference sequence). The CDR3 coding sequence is TGTGCCAGTAGACAGGGCTCTGGGGCCAACGTCCTGACTTTC. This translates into CASRQGSGANVLTF.

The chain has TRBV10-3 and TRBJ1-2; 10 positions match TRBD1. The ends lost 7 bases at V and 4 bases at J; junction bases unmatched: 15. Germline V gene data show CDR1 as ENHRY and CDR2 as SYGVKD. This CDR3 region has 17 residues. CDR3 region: CAITSPTGQGPLYGYTF. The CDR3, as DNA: TGTGCCATCACTAGCCCGACGGGACAGGGGCCACTCTATGGCTACACCTTC.

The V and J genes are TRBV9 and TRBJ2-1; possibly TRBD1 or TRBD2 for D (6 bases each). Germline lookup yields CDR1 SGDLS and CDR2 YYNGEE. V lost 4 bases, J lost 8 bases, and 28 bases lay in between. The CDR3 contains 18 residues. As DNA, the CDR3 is TGTGCCAGCAGCTCCCAAGGGGGGCCCCCGATGCAAGGCGATGAGCAGTTCTTC. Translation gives CASSSQGGPPMQGDEQFF.

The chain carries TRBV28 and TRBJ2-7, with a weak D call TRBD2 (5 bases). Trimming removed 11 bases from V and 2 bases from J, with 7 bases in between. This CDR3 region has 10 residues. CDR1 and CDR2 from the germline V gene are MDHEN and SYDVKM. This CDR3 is CASGAYEQYF. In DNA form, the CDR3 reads TGTGCCTCCGGGGCCTACGAGCAGTACTTC.

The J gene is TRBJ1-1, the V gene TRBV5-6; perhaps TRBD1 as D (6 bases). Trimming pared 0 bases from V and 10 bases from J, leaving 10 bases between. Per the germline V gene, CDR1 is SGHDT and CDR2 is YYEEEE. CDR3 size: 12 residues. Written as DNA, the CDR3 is TGTGCCAGCAGCTTGGGGGGCAGGGGAGCTTTCTTT. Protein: CASSLGGRGAFF.

The CDR3 sequence is CASSIQGYQPQHF. The CDR3 nucleotides are TGTGCCAGTAGTATACAGGGGTATCAGCCCCAGCATTTT. This chain joins TRBV19 and TRBJ1-5; tentatively, D is TRBD1 (6 bases). The CDR3 is 13 residues long. Trimming pared 2 bases from V and 5 bases from J, leaving 7 bases between. CDR1 and CDR2 (germline): LNHDA, SQIVND (reference sequence).

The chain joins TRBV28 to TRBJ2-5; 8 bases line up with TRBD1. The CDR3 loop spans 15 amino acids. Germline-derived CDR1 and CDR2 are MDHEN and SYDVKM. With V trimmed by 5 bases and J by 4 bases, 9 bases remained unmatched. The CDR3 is CASSVPFDRGETQYF. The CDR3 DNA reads TGTGCCAGCAGTGTACCGTTCGACAGGGGAGAGACCCAGTACTTC.

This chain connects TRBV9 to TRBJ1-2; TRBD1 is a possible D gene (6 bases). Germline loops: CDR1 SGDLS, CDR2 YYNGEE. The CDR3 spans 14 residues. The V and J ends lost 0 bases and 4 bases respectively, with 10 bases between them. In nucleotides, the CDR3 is TGTGCCAGCAGCGTAGCCACAGGGAGCTATGGCTACACCTTC. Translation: CASSVATGSYGYTF.

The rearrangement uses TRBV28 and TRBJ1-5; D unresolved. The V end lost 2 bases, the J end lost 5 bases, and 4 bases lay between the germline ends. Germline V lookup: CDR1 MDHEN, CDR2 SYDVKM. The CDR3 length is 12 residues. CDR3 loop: CASSLIHQPQHF. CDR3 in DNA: TGTGCCAGCAGTTTAATACATCAGCCCCAGCATTTT.

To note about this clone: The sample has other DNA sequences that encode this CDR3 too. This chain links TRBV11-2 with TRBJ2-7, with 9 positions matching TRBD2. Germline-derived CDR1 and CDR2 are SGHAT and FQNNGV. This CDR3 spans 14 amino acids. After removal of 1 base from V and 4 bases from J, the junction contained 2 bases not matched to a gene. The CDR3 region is CASSLGRGGYEQYF. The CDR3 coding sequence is TGTGCCAGCAGCTTAGGGCGGGGGGGTTACGAGCAGTACTTC.

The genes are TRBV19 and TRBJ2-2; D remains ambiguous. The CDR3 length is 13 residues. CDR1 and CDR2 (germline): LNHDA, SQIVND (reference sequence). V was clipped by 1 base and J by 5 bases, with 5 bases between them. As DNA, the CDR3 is TGTGCCAGTAGTATAGTAAGAACCGGGGAGCTGTTTTTT. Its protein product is CASSIVRTGELFF.

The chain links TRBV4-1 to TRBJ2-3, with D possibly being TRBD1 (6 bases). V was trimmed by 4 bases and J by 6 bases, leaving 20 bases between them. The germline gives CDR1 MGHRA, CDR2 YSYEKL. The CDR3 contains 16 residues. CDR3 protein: CASSPTGPQRGDTQYF. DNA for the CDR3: TGCGCCAGCAGCCCAACCGGACCTCAAAGGGGGGATACGCAGTATTTT.